This entry describes one T cell receptor beta chain. The antigen is unknown. Treatment of the sample: about 20 received Ad26.COV2.S at low or high dose, single or two shots; about 5 received placebo; per-sample allocation not given. Collection of samples fell on day 63 after the first vaccine or placebo injection. This Boston cohort included adults aged 18-55 years. Germline V lookup: CDR1 ENHRY, CDR2 SYGVKD. Deletions cut 5 bases from V and 6 bases from J, with 14 bases between. The CDR3 length is 14 residues. The protocol was immunoSEQ multiplex PCR, while the TCRdb copy is restricted to in-frame clones and leaves out a portion. This table holds 440,000 or so clones, less than 95% found once. The sample originates from a study of Ad26.COV2.S vaccination and SARS-CoV-2 variants. As for the study in general: Intramuscular Ad26.COV2.S at 5x10^10 or 1x10^11 viral particles. Study-wide results and caveats: Vaccine recipients and placebo recipients showed similar non-spike TCR breadth. Substantial breadth in spike-specific CD8+ and CD4+ T cell responses was reportedly seen after vaccination.

The source material was peripheral blood, sampled in a trial of Ad26.COV2.S vaccine versus placebo. The rearrangement uses TRBV10-3 and TRBJ2-1; weak D call: TRBD1 (6 bases). This sequence originates from a person between 18 and 65 years old who received the Ad26.COV2.S COVID-19 vaccine or a placebo. CDR3 sequence reads: CAISFIADSNEQFF. The CDR3 DNA sequence: TGTGCCATCAGTTTTATCGCGGACAGCAATGAGCAGTTCTTC.